This paragraph covers one T cell receptor (beta chain) sequence. The record originates from a study of blood T cell repertoires in COVID-19. Study-level background: Some COVID-19 samples were acute and others convalescent; all came from the United States, Italy and Spain.

As processed by the authors: Amplification with reference gene primers provided the estimates of nucleated cell counts. Data came from immunoSEQ multiplex PCR; TCRdb stores just in-frame clones and leaves some out. V and J calls and clone size are as listed in that table; D and trimming were resolved from the DNA. The table lists under 300,000 clones, approximately 83% of them singletons, with roughly 3.1% in the top ten. What the recovered Cohort 3 donors had was two negative PCRs, clearance, or symptom resolution. V gave up 5 bases and J gave up 2 bases, with 10 bases separating them. The CDR3 is made up of 14 amino acids. CDR1 SNHLY and CDR2 FYNNEI come from the germline V gene.

The sequencing sample was made of PBMCs or T cells enriched from blood (not recorded which). This sequence was found in a man over 45 who had recovered from COVID-19. The gene calls are TRBV2 and TRBJ2-1, with D possibly TRBD1 on 6 matching bases. In nucleotides, the CDR3 is TGTGCCAGCAGTATGCGGACAGCCTACAATGAGCAGTTCTTC. Amino acid sequence: CASSMRTAYNEQFF.